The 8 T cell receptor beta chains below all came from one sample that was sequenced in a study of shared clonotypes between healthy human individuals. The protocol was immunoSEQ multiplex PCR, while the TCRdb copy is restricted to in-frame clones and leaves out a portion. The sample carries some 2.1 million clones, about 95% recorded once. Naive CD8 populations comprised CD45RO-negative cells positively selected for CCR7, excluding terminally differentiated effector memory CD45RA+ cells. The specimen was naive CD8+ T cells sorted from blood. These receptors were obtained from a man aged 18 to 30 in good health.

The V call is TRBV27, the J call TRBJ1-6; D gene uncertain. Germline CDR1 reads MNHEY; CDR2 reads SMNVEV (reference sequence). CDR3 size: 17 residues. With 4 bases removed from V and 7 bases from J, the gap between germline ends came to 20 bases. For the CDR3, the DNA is TGTGCCAGCAGTTCAAGGATGGAGAATCTTTACAATTCACCCCTCCACTTT. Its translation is CASSSRMENLYNSPLHF.

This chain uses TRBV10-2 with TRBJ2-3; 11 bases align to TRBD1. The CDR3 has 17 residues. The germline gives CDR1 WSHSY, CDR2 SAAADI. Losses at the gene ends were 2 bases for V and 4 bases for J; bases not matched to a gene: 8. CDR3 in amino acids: CASSEPGQGVRPDTQYF. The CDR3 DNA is TGCGCCAGCAGTGAGCCGGGACAGGGGGTGAGGCCAGATACGCAGTATTTT.

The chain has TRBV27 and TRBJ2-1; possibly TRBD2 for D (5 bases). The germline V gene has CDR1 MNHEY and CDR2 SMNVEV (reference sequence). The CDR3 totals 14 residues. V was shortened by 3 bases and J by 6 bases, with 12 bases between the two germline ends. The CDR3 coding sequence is TGTGCCAGCAGTTTGTTGGACTCTTCCAATGAGCAGTTCTTC. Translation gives CASSLLDSSNEQFF.

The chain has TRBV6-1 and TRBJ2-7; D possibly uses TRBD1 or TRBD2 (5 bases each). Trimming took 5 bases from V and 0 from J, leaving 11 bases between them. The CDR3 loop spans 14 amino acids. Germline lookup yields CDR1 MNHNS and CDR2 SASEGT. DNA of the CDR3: TGTGCCAGCAGTCCTCGGGGCTACTCCTACGAGCAGTACTTC. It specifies CASSPRGYSYEQYF.

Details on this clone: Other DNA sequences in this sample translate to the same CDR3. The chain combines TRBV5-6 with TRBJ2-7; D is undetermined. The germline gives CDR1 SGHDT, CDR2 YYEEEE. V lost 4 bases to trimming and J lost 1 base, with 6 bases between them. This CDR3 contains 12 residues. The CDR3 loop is CASSDGSYEQYF. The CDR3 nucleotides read TGTGCCAGCAGCGACGGGTCCTACGAGCAGTACTTC.

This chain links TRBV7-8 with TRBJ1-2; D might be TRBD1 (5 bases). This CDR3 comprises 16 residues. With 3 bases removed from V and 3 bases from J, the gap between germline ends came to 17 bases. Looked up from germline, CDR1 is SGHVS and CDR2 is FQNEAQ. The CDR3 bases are TGTGCCAGCAGCTTCGGCAGGGAGCAGGAGGACTATGGCTACACCTTC. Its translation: CASSFGREQEDYGYTF.

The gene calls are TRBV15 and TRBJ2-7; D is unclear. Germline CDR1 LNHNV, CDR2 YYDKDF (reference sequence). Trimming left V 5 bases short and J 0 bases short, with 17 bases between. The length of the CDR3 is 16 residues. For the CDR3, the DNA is TGTGCCACCAGCGCAGAGCTGTTGTCGGGCTCCTACGAGCAGTACTTC. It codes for CATSAELLSGSYEQYF.

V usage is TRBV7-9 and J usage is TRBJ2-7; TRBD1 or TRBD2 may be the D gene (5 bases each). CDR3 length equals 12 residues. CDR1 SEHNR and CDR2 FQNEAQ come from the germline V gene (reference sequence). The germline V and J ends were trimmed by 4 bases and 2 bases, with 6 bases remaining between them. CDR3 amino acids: CASSWDPYEQYF. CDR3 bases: TGTGCCAGCAGCTGGGACCCCTACGAGCAGTACTTC.